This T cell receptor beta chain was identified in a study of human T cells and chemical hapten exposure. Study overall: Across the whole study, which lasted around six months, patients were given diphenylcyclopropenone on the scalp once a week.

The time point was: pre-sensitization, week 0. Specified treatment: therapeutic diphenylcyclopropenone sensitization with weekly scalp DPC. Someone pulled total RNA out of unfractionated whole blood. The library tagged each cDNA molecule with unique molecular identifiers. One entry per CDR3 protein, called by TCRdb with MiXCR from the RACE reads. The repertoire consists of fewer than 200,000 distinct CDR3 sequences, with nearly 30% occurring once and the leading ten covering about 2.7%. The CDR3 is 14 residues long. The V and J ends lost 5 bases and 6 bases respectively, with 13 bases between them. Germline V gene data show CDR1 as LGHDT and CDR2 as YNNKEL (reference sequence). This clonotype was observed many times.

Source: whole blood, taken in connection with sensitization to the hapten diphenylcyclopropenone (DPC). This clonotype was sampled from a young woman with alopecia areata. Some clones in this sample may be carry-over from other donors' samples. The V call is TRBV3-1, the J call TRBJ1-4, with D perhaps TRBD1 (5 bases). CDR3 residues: CASSRTEGYEKLFF. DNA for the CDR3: TGTGCCAGCAGCAGGACCGAGGGGTATGAAAAACTGTTTTTT.